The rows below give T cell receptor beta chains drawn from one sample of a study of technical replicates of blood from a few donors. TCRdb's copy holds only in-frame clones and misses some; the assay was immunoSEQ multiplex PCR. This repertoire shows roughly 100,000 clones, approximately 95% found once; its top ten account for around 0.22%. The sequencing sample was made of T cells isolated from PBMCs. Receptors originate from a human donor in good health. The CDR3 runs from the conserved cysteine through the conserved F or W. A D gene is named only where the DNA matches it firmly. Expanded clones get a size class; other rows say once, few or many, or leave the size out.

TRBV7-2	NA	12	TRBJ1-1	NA	TGTGCCAGCAGCTGGGAGGGCACTGAAGCTTTCTTT	CASSWEGTEAFF
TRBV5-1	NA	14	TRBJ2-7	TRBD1	TGCGCCAGCAGCCCAACGACAGGGTACTACGAGCAGTACTTC	CASSPTTGYYEQYF
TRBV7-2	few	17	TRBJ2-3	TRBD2	TGTGCCAGCAGCTTAGATTTAGCGGGAACTAGCACAGATACGCAGTATTTT	CASSLDLAGTSTDTQYF
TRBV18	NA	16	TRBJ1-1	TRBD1	TGTGCCAGCTCACCACCGTCCGGACAGGCGAACACTGAAGCTTTCTTT	CASSPPSGQANTEAFF
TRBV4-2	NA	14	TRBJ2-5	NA	TGTGCCAGCAGCCAACCTTTTGGTGAGGAGGGCCAGTACTTC	CASSQPFGEEGQYF
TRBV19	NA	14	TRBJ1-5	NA	TGTGCCAGTAGTACAGACAGGAAAAATCAGCCCCAGCATTTT	CASSTDRKNQPQHF
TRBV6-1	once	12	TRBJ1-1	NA	TGTGCCAGCAGGCGCACCAACACTGAAGCTTTCTTT	CASRRTNTEAFF
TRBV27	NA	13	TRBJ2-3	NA	TGTGCCAGCAGAACAGGATTCACAGATACGCAGTATTTT	CASRTGFTDTQYF
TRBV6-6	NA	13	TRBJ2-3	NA	TGTGCCAGCACATCCCGGGAAGCAGATACGCAGTATTTT	CASTSREADTQYF
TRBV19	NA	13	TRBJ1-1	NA	TGTGCCAGTAGTATAACAGCTAACACTGAAGCTTTCTTT	CASSITANTEAFF
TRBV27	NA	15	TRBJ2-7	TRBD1	TGTGCCAGCAGTTCACGCGGGACAGGGACCTACGAGCAGTACTTC	CASSSRGTGTYEQYF
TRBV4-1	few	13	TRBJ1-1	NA	TGCGCCAGCAGCCTCAGGGGTAGTCCTGAAGCTTTCTTT	CASSLRGSPEAFF
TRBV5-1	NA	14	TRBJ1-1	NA	TGCGCCAGCAGCTCAAACACGGGGAACACTGAAGCTTTCTTT	CASSSNTGNTEAFF
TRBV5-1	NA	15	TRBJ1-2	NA	TGCGCCAGCAGCCCAAGGAGGGAGTCAAGGGATGGCTACACCTTC	CASSPRRESRDGYTF
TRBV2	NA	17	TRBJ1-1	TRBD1	TGTGCCAGCAGCTATCCGGACAGGGGGGTAGGGAACACTGAAGCTTTCTTT	CASSYPDRGVGNTEAFF
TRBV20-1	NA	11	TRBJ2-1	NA	TGCAGTGCTAGAGTTAGCAATGAGCAGTTCTTC	CSARVSNEQFF
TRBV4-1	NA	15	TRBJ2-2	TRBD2	TGCGCCAGCAGCCTACGCGGGGGGAACACCGGGGAGCTGTTTTTT	CASSLRGGNTGELFF
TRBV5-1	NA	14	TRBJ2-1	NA	TGCGCCAGCAGCTTAACTAGTGTAGGCAATGAGCAGTTCTTC	CASSLTSVGNEQFF
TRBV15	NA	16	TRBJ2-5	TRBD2	TGTGCCACCAGCAGAGCGGTTGAGGCCGGGAGGAAGACCCAGTACTTC	CATSRAVEAGRKTQYF
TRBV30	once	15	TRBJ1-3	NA	TGTGCCTGGAGTCCAGACACCCGCTCTGGAAACACCATATATTTT	CAWSPDTRSGNTIYF
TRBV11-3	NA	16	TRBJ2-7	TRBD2	TGTGCCAGCAGCCCGGGGGGGCGCCGAGAGGTCTACGAGCAGTACTTC	CASSPGGRREVYEQYF
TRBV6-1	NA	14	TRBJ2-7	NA	TGTGCCAGCAGGAGTCTTGACAGGTCCCTGGAGCAGTACTTC	CASRSLDRSLEQYF
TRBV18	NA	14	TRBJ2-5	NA	TGTGCCAGCTCACCTCCTAGCGAGGAAGAGACCCAGTACTTC	CASSPPSEEETQYF
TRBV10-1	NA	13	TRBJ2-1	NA	TGCGCCAGCAGTGAGAACGGGGTCGGGGAGCAGTTCTTC	CASSENGVGEQFF
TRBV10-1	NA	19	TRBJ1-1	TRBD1	TGCGCCAGCAGTGAGTCGAGACAGGGACCCGATCTTCCTAACACTGAAGCTTTCTTT	CASSESRQGPDLPNTEAFF
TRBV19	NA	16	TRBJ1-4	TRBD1	TGTGCCAGTAGTGCGGGACAGGCCGGGAGGTGGGAAAAACTGTTTTTT	CASSAGQAGRWEKLFF
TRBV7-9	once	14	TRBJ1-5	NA	TGTGCCAGCAGCTTTCTTGGGGGGAATCAGCCCCAGCATTTT	CASSFLGGNQPQHF
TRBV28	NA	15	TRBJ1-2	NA	TGTGCCAGCCGCATGGCGGGCCGAACTAACTATGGCTACACCTTC	CASRMAGRTNYGYTF
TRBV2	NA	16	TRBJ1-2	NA	TGTGCCAGCACACCGCTAGGACAGCCTAAGGACTATGGCTACACCTTC	CASTPLGQPKDYGYTF
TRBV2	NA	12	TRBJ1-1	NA	TGTGCCAGCAGTGACAGGAACACTGAAGCTTTCTTT	CASSDRNTEAFF
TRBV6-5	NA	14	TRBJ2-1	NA	TGTGCCAGCAGTTCGGGACTGCCAGACAATGAGCAGTTCTTC	CASSSGLPDNEQFF
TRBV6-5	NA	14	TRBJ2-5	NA	TGTGCCAGTAAACTAACGGGATTTCAAGAGACCCAGTACTTC	CASKLTGFQETQYF
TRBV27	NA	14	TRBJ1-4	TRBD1	TGTGCCAGCATGACAGGACAGGGGAATGAAAAACTGTTTTTT	CASMTGQGNEKLFF
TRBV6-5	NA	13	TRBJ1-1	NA	TGTGCCACCCGGGTCGGTATGAACACTGAAGCTTTCTTT	CATRVGMNTEAFF
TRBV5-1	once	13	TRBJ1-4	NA	TGCGCCAGTTCCCCCGGGACTAATGAAAAACTGTTTTTT	CASSPGTNEKLFF
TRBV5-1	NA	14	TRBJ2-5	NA	TGCGCCAGCAGCACGGACAGGGAGGGGACGACCCAGTACTTC	CASSTDREGTTQYF
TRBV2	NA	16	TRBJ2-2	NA	TGTGCCAGCAGTAGAACGAGGTTATCGAACACCGGGGAGCTGTTTTTT	CASSRTRLSNTGELFF
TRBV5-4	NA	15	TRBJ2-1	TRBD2	TGTGCCAGCAGCTTACTAGCGGGGGATATCAATGAGCAGTTCTTC	CASSLLAGDINEQFF
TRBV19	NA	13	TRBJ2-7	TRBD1	TGTGCCAGTTCTTGGTACAGGGGGCGGGAGCAGTACTTC	CASSWYRGREQYF
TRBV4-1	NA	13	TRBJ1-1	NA	TGCGCCAGCAGACTCAGGGGGAACACTGAAGCTTTCTTT	CASRLRGNTEAFF
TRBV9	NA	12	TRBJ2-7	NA	TGTGCCAGCAGCGGCAGGGCGTACGAGCAGTACTTC	CASSGRAYEQYF
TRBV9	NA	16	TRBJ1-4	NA	TGTGCCAGCAGCGTACAGGGACTTGCAACTAATGAAAAACTGTTTTTT	CASSVQGLATNEKLFF
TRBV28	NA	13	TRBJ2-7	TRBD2	TGTGCCAGCAGTCCAGGGACTAGTTACGAGCAGTACTTC	CASSPGTSYEQYF
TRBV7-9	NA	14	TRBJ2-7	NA	TGTGCCAGCAGTTTAAATAGCGAGTTCCACGAGCAGTACTTC	CASSLNSEFHEQYF
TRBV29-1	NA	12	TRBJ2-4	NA	TGCAGCGTTGACTTAGGGGCGCGTACTCAGTACTTC	CSVDLGARTQYF
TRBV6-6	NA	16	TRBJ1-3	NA	TGTGCCAGCAGCCCACAGGGTCTCGGCTCTGGAAACACCATATATTTT	CASSPQGLGSGNTIYF
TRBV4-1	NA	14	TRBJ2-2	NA	TGCGCCAGCAGCCAAGTTTGGACAATCGGGGAGCTGTTTTTT	CASSQVWTIGELFF
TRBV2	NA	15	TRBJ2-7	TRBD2	TGTGCCAGCAGTGGACGATGGACTAGCGGGTACGAGCAGTACTTC	CASSGRWTSGYEQYF
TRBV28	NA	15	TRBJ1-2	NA	TGTGCCACCGAGGTCGTTGACTCGGGAGTCTATGGCTACACCTTC	CATEVVDSGVYGYTF
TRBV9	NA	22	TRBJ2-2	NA	TGTGCCAGCAGCGTAGCTACTGGGGTCTTGCTAGCGCGAGATACGAACACCGGGGAGCTGTTTTTT	CASSVATGVLLARDTNTGELFF
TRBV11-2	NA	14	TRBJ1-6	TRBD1	TGTGCCAGCAGCTTAGCAGGGGGTAATTCACCCCTCCACTTT	CASSLAGGNSPLHF
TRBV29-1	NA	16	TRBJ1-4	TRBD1	TGCAGCGTTGCCTACTCGGACAGGGGGAAGTATGAAAAACTGTTTTTT	CSVAYSDRGKYEKLFF
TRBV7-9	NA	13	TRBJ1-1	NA	TGTGCCAGCCTCCGGGGGGGCGACGCTGAAGCTTTCTTT	CASLRGGDAEAFF